The source of this T cell receptor beta chain is a study of blood T cell repertoires in COVID-19. Only in-frame clones appear in the TCRdb table, and some are missing; sequencing was by immunoSEQ multiplex PCR. The sample yields 130,000 to 150,000 clones, roughly 87% seen once. Trimming shortened V by 0 bases and J by 6 bases, and 15 bases separated the two germline ends. This CDR3 contains 16 residues. The V gene's germline CDR1 is SGHNT and CDR2 YYREEE (reference sequence). The sequenced sample consisted of peripheral blood. The rearrangement joins TRBV5-4 to TRBJ2-2; possible D gene TRBD1, 5 bases. The clonotype was recovered from a woman in her forties or fifties with acute or convalescent COVID-19. Here the CDR3 DNA reads TGTGCCAGCAGCTTGGACTCCTCCCCAGGGTCCGGGGAGCTGTTTTTT. Translating gives CASSLDSSPGSGELFF.